The 25 T cell receptor beta chains listed next were all sequenced from one sample in a study of CD8 T cell repertoires and HIV-1 epitope variants. For these receptors, no antigen is known. Sequenced by immunoSEQ multiplex PCR; TCRdb stores in-frame clones only, minus some. The data contain 5,000 to 7,000 clones, about 67% of them singletons. The specimen sequenced was cultured CD8+ T cells derived from PBMCs. These TCRs come from a male donor with HIV.

This chain links TRBV29-1 with TRBJ2-7; the match to TRBD1 covers 10 bases. The CDR3 is 16 amino acids. Germline V gives CDR1 SQVTM, CDR2 ANQGSEA. V lost 3 bases, J lost 1 base, and 9 bases stayed unmatched. CDR3 residues: CSVDGGPGQGSYEQYF. The CDR3 nucleotides read TGCAGCGTTGATGGGGGCCCGGGACAGGGGTCCTACGAGCAGTACTTC.

The genes are TRBV27 and TRBJ2-3; tentatively, D is TRBD2 (5 bases). Germline CDR1 is MNHEY and CDR2 is SMNVEV (reference sequence). The V and J ends lost 2 bases and 2 bases respectively, with 11 bases between them. The CDR3 contains 15 residues. The CDR3 sequence: CASSLEEADTDTQYF. As DNA, the CDR3 is TGTGCCAGCAGTTTAGAGGAGGCGGACACAGATACGCAGTATTTT.

The chain employs TRBV28 and TRBJ2-7; 8 bases align to TRBD1. The ends lost 6 bases at V and 1 base at J; junction bases unmatched: 8. CDR3 length: 15 residues. Germline V CDR1 and CDR2: MDHEN, SYDVKM. DNA of the CDR3: TGTGCCAGCAGCCCGCCCCAGGGGGCTTCCTACGAGCAGTACTTC. It translates to CASSPPQGASYEQYF.

This chain connects TRBV29-1 to TRBJ2-6, with TRBD1 matching over 7 bases. CDR1 and CDR2 (germline): SQVTM, ANQGSEA. This CDR3 is built from 19 residues. With V trimmed by 0 bases and J by 6 bases, 17 bases remained unmatched. The CDR3 region has the DNA TGCAGCGTTGAAGATCTTAGGAAAACAGGGGTCGACGAGGCCAACGTCCTGACTTTC. Encoded protein: CSVEDLRKTGVDEANVLTF.

This chain joins TRBV14 and TRBJ2-7, with D perhaps being TRBD1 or TRBD2 (7 bases each). Trimming took 1 base from V and 2 from J, leaving 9 bases between them. This CDR3 comprises 14 residues. Germline V CDR1 and CDR2: SGHDN, FVKESK. CDR3 region: CASSQAGGAYEQYF. DNA of the CDR3: TGTGCCAGCAGCCAAGCAGGGGGGGCCTACGAGCAGTACTTC.

The chain links TRBV5-1 to TRBJ2-7, with a possible D match to TRBD1 (5 bases). Germline values: CDR1 SGHRS, CDR2 YFSETQ. V was pared by 2 bases and J by 1 base, with 16 bases between. The CDR3 length is 16 residues. CDR3 amino acids: CASSLSTGRPSYEQYF. The CDR3 nucleotides read TGCGCCAGCAGCTTATCAACAGGTCGGCCATCCTACGAGCAGTACTTC.

CDR3 sequence reads: CASSLDPGSDTQYF. Written as DNA, the CDR3 is TGTGCCAGCAGCTTAGATCCGGGGTCAGATACGCAGTATTTT. The J gene is TRBJ2-3, the V gene TRBV11-3; possibly TRBD2 for D (5 bases). The V end lost 0 bases, the J end lost 4 bases, and 8 bases lay between the germline ends. This CDR3 has 14 residues. Germline CDR1 is SGHNT and CDR2 is YENEEA.

This chain uses TRBV4-2 with TRBJ2-5; perhaps TRBD2 as D (5 bases). V shed 1 base and J shed 2 bases, with 8 bases lying between them. Germline assignment: CDR1 LGHNA and CDR2 YNFKEQ. This CDR3 has 14 amino acids. CDR3 amino acids: CASSQAEDQETQYF. CDR3 DNA: TGTGCCAGCAGCCAAGCGGAGGATCAAGAGACCCAGTACTTC.

This rearrangement joins TRBV27 to TRBJ1-5; tentatively, D is TRBD1 (6 bases). CDR3 length: 14 residues. Trimming stripped 6 bases from V and 7 bases from J, with 16 bases between. Germline V gives CDR1 MNHEY, CDR2 SMNVEV (reference sequence). The CDR3 reads CASRVGGGGQPQHF. CDR3 DNA: TGTGCCAGCAGGGTGGGCGGGGGCGGCCAGCCCCAGCATTTT.

The chain carries TRBV28 and TRBJ2-1, with TRBD2 as a possible D gene (6 bases). This CDR3 is 13 amino acids long. V dropped 8 bases and J dropped 8 bases, with 16 bases sitting between them. Germline CDR1 MDHEN, CDR2 SYDVKM. CDR3 sequence: CASLTTSKDEQFF. Here the CDR3 DNA reads TGTGCCAGCCTGACTACTAGCAAGGATGAGCAGTTCTTC.

The chain couples TRBV5-1 to TRBJ2-6, with D possibly called TRBD1 or TRBD2 (6 bases each). Trimming took 0 bases from V and 0 from J, leaving 13 bases between them. The CDR3 contains 18 residues. Germline loops: CDR1 SGHRS, CDR2 YFSETQ. CDR3 DNA: TGCGCCAGCAGCTTGGAGAGGAGGGGGACCTCTGGGGCCAACGTCCTGACTTTC. This sequence encodes CASSLERRGTSGANVLTF.

The V and J genes are TRBV7-6 and TRBJ2-5, with a weak D call TRBD2 (5 bases). The length of the CDR3 is 17 residues. Deletions cut 5 bases from V and 1 base from J, with 20 bases between. Germline-derived CDR1 and CDR2 are SGHVS and FNYEAQ. The CDR3 nucleotides read TGTGCCAGCAGCCTAGAGTGGGAGAGTACGATCCAAGAGACCCAGTACTTC. Translating it yields CASSLEWESTIQETQYF.

The rearrangement links TRBV13 to TRBJ2-7; D assignment may be TRBD1 or TRBD2 (6 bases each). The germline CDR1 and CDR2 sequences are PRHDT and FYEKMQ (reference sequence). This CDR3 region has 15 residues. With 0 bases removed from V and 3 bases from J, the gap between germline ends came to 12 bases. DNA of the CDR3: TGTGCCAGCAGCTTAGGGCCGGGGGCAGACTACGAGCAGTACTTC. It yields the protein CASSLGPGADYEQYF. Supplemented by reference TRBV13 and TRBJ2-7, the full variable domain reads AAGVIQSPRHLIKEKRETATLKCYPIPRHDTVYWYQQGPGQDPQFLISFYEKMQSDKGSIPDRFSAQQFSDYHSELNMSSLELGDSALYFCASSLGPGADYEQYFGPGTRLTVT.

CDR3: CASSIVPDSQYEQYF. CDR3 bases: TGTGCCAGTAGTATAGTCCCCGACAGCCAGTACGAGCAGTACTTC. The J gene is TRBJ2-7, the V gene TRBV19; D might be TRBD1 (5 bases). The germline V and J ends were trimmed by 1 base and 4 bases, with 14 bases remaining between them. The CDR3 has 15 amino acids. Germline-derived CDR1 and CDR2 are LNHDA and SQIVND (reference sequence).

This clone was observed a few times. The gene calls are TRBV19 and TRBJ2-7; D is ambiguous. Trimming removed 1 base at V and 6 bases at J, with 10 bases between. The length of the CDR3 is 13 residues. CDR1 and CDR2 (germline): LNHDA, SQIVND (reference sequence). In DNA, the CDR3 is TGTGCCAGTAGTATAGGGTGGACGGGCGAGCAGTACTTC. Its translation: CASSIGWTGEQYF.

The chain recombines TRBV6-1 with TRBJ2-7; D ambiguous. CDR3 length: 14 amino acids. Germline V gene data show CDR1 as MNHNS and CDR2 as SASEGT. Between the trimmed V and J ends, which lost 2 bases and 0 bases, there was a span of 8 bases. The CDR3 is CASSEIVSSYEQYF. Written as DNA, the CDR3 is TGTGCCAGCAGTGAAATAGTAAGCTCCTACGAGCAGTACTTC.

V and J are TRBV28 and TRBJ1-2; no reliable D call. The CDR3 runs 15 residues. Germline V CDR1 and CDR2: MDHEN, SYDVKM. V lost 6 bases and J 0 bases, leaving 14 bases between the germline ends. CDR3 coding DNA: TGTGCCAGCAGCTTAGACTGGAATACTAACTATGGCTACACCTTC. It translates to CASSLDWNTNYGYTF.

V usage is TRBV7-9 and J usage is TRBJ2-3, with unresolved D. The germline V gene has CDR1 SEHNR and CDR2 FQNEAQ (reference sequence). The CDR3 extends over 13 amino acids. The V end lost 5 bases, the J end lost 2 bases, and 8 bases lay between the germline ends. CDR3 sequence reads: CASSQSYTDTQYF. CDR3 sequence (DNA): TGTGCCAGCAGCCAATCCTACACAGATACGCAGTATTTT.

The chain links TRBV2 to TRBJ1-5, with 10 bases identical to TRBD1. J lost 6 bases, V lost 2 bases, and 7 bases had no gene match. The CDR3 totals 16 residues. Germline CDR1 and CDR2: SNHLY and FYNNEI. The CDR3 coding sequence is TGTGCCAGCAGTGAACCGACAGGGGGCGTAGGTCAGCCCCAGCATTTT. Protein sequence: CASSEPTGGVGQPQHF.

This rearrangement joins TRBV30 to TRBJ2-3; D remains ambiguous. The length of the CDR3 is 18 residues. V dropped 2 bases and J dropped 4 bases, with 25 bases sitting between them. From germline, CDR1 is GTSNPN and CDR2 SVGIG (reference sequence). The CDR3 sequence is CAWSSPPRQTLHSDTQYF. The CDR3 nucleotides are TGTGCCTGGAGTTCACCCCCTAGGCAGACCCTTCACTCAGATACGCAGTATTTT.

The CDR3 coding sequence is TGTGCCAGCAGCTTAGCGACTAGCGGAGATACGCAGTATTTT. Translating gives CASSLATSGDTQYF. The chain couples TRBV7-8 to TRBJ2-3, with TRBD2 matching 9 bases. CDR1 and CDR2 (germline): SGHVS, FQNEAQ. The CDR3 loop spans 14 amino acids. V trimming: 0 bases; J trimming: 5 bases; junction bases outside the gene matches: 0.

The rearrangement links TRBV7-9 to TRBJ1-4; D not certain. V was clipped by 1 base and J by 7 bases, with 7 bases between them. The CDR3 sequence is 13 residues long. From germline, CDR1 is SEHNR and CDR2 FQNEAQ (reference sequence). In DNA, the CDR3 is TGTGCCAGCAGCTTAGTGGGAACTGAAAAACTGTTTTTT. Translating gives CASSLVGTEKLFF.

The chain recombines TRBV29-1 with TRBJ1-3; D is uncertain. V was pared by 5 bases and J by 4 bases, with 12 bases between. The germline V gene encodes CDR1 SQVTM and CDR2 ANQGSEA. The CDR3 sequence is 13 residues long. CDR3 residues: CSVSVIGGNTIYF. CDR3 DNA: TGCAGCGTTTCAGTCATTGGCGGAAACACCATATATTTT. Full variable domain (outside the CDR3, taken from reference TRBV29-1 and TRBJ1-3): SAVISQKPSRDICQRGTSLTIQCQVDSQVTMMFWYRQQPGQSLTLIATANQGSEATYESGFVIDKFPISRPNLTFSTLTVSNMSPEDSSIYLCSVSVIGGNTIYFGEGSWLTVV.

The chain is built from TRBV27 and TRBJ2-7; the D is unclear. The CDR3 runs to 15 residues. With 2 bases removed from V and 5 bases from J, the gap between germline ends came to 16 bases. Germline loops: CDR1 MNHEY, CDR2 SMNVEV (reference sequence). The CDR3 loop reads CASSLIRTKVDEQYF. The CDR3 region has the DNA TGTGCCAGCAGTTTAATCAGGACCAAGGTAGACGAGCAGTACTTC.

The chain has TRBV5-1 and TRBJ2-2; D gene uncertain. With 5 bases removed from V and 6 bases from J, the gap between germline ends came to 8 bases. CDR3 length: 12 amino acids. Germline-derived CDR1 and CDR2 are SGHRS and YFSETQ. The CDR3 reads CASSWTSGELFF. Written as DNA, the CDR3 is TGCGCCAGCAGTTGGACCTCCGGGGAGCTGTTTTTT.